The 27 T cell receptor beta chains below were found in one sample sequenced in a study of T-cell reconstitution after alpha-beta-depleted transplantation in children. Researchers prepared the TCRbeta library using unique molecular identifiers, the study reports. TCRdb re-called the PCR reads through MiXCR, storing one row per CDR3 protein. The sample holds hundreds of thousands of distinct CDR3 sequences, approximately 16% seen once. The sequencing used PBMCs from the stem cell graft donor, collected from the stem cell graft. These receptors were obtained from a human donor who donated a stem cell graft to a child with acute myeloid leukemia.

The rearrangement links TRBV29-1 to TRBJ2-1; tentative D call: TRBD2 (6 bases). This CDR3 spans 14 amino acids. Germline CDR1 and CDR2: SQVTM and ANQGSEA. V was clipped by 4 bases and J by 5 bases, with 15 bases between them. The CDR3 DNA follows: TGCAGCGTTGTGTCGGGGGTGGTACACAATGAGCAGTTCTTC. Encoded protein: CSVVSGVVHNEQFF.

This clonotype was found a few times. The V gene is TRBV5-7, the J gene TRBJ2-2; D may be TRBD1 or TRBD2 (5 bases each). TRBV5-7 is an ORF; its function is uncertain. V was clipped by 1 base and J by 5 bases, with 12 bases between them. CDR3 size: 15 residues. CDR3 coding DNA: TGTGCCAGCAGCTTGCAGGGAGTTGAGACCGGGGAGCTGTTTTTT. Translation: CASSLQGVETGELFF.

The rearrangement uses TRBV20-1 and TRBJ2-2, with a possible D match to TRBD2 (6 bases). CDR1 and CDR2 from the germline V gene are DFQATT and SNEGSKA (reference sequence). Trimming removed 5 bases from V and 5 bases from J, with 15 bases in between. CDR3 length equals 14 residues. CDR3 bases: TGCAGTGCTCGGGACTTTTCTTATACCGGGGAGCTGTTTTTT. It translates to CSARDFSYTGELFF.

This clonotype was observed a handful of times. This chain uses TRBV9 with TRBJ2-1; tentative D call: TRBD2 (7 bases). The germline CDR1 and CDR2 sequences are SGDLS and YYNGEE. CDR3 length: 18 amino acids. V shed 1 base and J shed 0 bases, with 17 bases lying between them. The CDR3 sequence is CASSVNPGGVSSYNEQFF. The CDR3 DNA is TGTGCCAGCAGCGTAAACCCGGGGGGCGTTAGCTCCTACAATGAGCAGTTCTTC.

J is TRBJ2-5 and V is TRBV4-3; no firm D call. Germline V gene lookup returns CDR1 LGHNA and CDR2 YSLEER. The V end was cut by 2 bases, the J end by 4 bases, with 14 bases between. The CDR3 runs to 15 residues. The CDR3 loop reads CASSQFSTGIETQYF. The CDR3 nucleotides read TGCGCCAGCAGCCAATTCTCGACTGGGATAGAGACCCAGTACTTC.

The table lists this clonotype with many counts. The chain combines TRBV29-1 with TRBJ1-1; D gene ambiguous. The CDR3 runs to 13 residues. Between the trimmed V and J ends, which lost 4 bases and 3 bases, there was a span of 12 bases. Germline CDR1 reads SQVTM; CDR2 reads ANQGSEA. The CDR3 sequence: CSVGLLRDTEAFF. The CDR3, as DNA: TGCAGCGTTGGGCTCCTGCGGGACACTGAAGCTTTCTTT.

This clonotype was counted at least ten times. The V call is TRBV20-1, the J call TRBJ1-6; no clear D gene. The V and J ends lost 5 bases and 19 bases respectively, with 24 bases between them. Germline V gives CDR1 DFQATT, CDR2 SNEGSKA (reference sequence). The CDR3 has 13 amino acids. The CDR3 region has the DNA TGCAGTGCTTCGGCCGGGCCTCGAGTACGAGGGCACTTT. This sequence encodes CSASAGPRVRGHF.

This clonotype was seen at least ten times. The genes are TRBV5-6 and TRBJ1-5; TRBD1 might be the D (5 bases). From germline, CDR1 is SGHDT and CDR2 YYEEEE. The CDR3 extends over 13 amino acids. The V and J ends lost 5 bases and 4 bases respectively, with 10 bases between them. CDR3 protein: CASSPGENQPQHF. The CDR3 nucleotides read TGTGCCAGCAGTCCGGGGGAAAATCAGCCCCAGCATTTT. The variable domain in full, with the rest retrieved from reference TRBV5-6 and TRBJ1-5, is DAGVTQSPTHLIKTRGQQVTLRCSPKSGHDTVSWYQQALGQGPQFIFQYYEEEERQRGNFPDRFSGHQFPNYSSELNVNALLLGDSALYLCASSPGENQPQHFGDGTRLSIL.

Regarding this clonotype: This sequence may be a read error, since a much larger clone differs from it by one base. J is TRBJ2-1 and V is TRBV20-1, with a tentative D call TRBD1 (8 bases). Germline lookup yields CDR1 DFQATT and CDR2 SNEGSKA (reference sequence). This CDR3 spans 14 amino acids. CDR3 loop: CSASRNRGGDDQFF. The CDR3 coding sequence is TGCAGTGCTAGTCGAAACAGGGGGGGGGATGACCAGTTCTTC.

At least ten counts were recorded for this clonotype. The gene calls are TRBV7-8 and TRBJ2-5; the D gene is possibly TRBD2 (5 bases). The CDR3 consists of 17 residues. Trimming pared 0 bases from V and 0 bases from J, leaving 14 bases between. CDR1 and CDR2 from the germline V gene are SGHVS and FQNEAQ. CDR3 residues: CASSLARSGPYQETQYF. Here the CDR3 DNA reads TGTGCCAGCAGCTTAGCGAGAAGCGGACCGTACCAAGAGACCCAGTACTTC. The full variable domain, rest sourced from reference TRBV7-8 and TRBJ2-5, is GAGVSQSPRYKVAKRGQDVALRCDPISGHVSLFWYQQALGQGPEFLTYFQNEAQLDKSGLPSDRFFAERPEGSVSTLKIQRTQQEDSAVYLCASSLARSGPYQETQYFGPGTRLLVL.

This clonotype has ten or more counts. The chain joins TRBV20-1 to TRBJ1-2, with D tentatively TRBD1 (5 bases). Trimming shortened V by 0 bases and J by 4 bases, and 15 bases separated the two germline ends. The CDR3 consists of 15 residues. Germline CDR1 reads DFQATT; CDR2 reads SNEGSKA (reference sequence). CDR3 loop: CSARDPFRDIYGYTF. The CDR3 DNA follows: TGCAGTGCTAGAGATCCTTTCAGGGATATCTATGGCTACACCTTC.

This clonotype was picked up a small number of times. The chain combines TRBV20-1 with TRBJ2-2; D gene unclear. CDR1 and CDR2 (germline): DFQATT, SNEGSKA (reference sequence). The V and J ends lost 1 base and 0 bases respectively, with 15 bases between them. This CDR3 comprises 17 residues. CDR3 coding DNA: TGCAGTGCTAGAGCCTTAGAAGACCCGACGAACACCGGGGAGCTGTTTTTT. It yields the protein CSARALEDPTNTGELFF.

This clonotype was counted a few times. V usage is TRBV29-1 and J usage is TRBJ2-7, with D tentatively TRBD1 (5 bases). V dropped 6 bases and J dropped 5 bases, with 20 bases sitting between them. The germline V gene has CDR1 SQVTM and CDR2 ANQGSEA. CDR3 length: 14 residues. In DNA, the CDR3 is TGCAGCGTCATCGCGGCGGCAGGGATTAACGAGCAGTACTTC. Amino acid sequence: CSVIAAAGINEQYF.

Worth noting for this clonotype: A junction end diverges from the germline sequence, so it may reflect a read error. The genes are TRBV5-1 and TRBJ1-6, with D possibly TRBD1 on 5 matching bases. CDR3 size: 16 residues. The germline V gene has CDR1 SGHRS and CDR2 YFSETQ. The CDR3: CASSLVPARGNSPLQF. DNA of the CDR3: TGCGCCAGCAGCTTGGTGCCGGCAAGGGGTAATTCACCCCTCCAATTT.

The chain links TRBV25-1 to TRBJ2-2, with D perhaps TRBD1 (5 bases). The germline V gene has CDR1 MGHDK and CDR2 SYGVNS. The CDR3 runs to 13 residues. V lost 6 bases and J 3 bases, leaving 8 bases between the germline ends. This chain's CDR3 is CASRQADTGELFF. The CDR3 DNA sequence: TGTGCCAGCAGACAGGCCGACACCGGGGAGCTGTTTTTT.

This clonotype was seen many times. The chain recombines TRBV20-1 with TRBJ1-2; maybe TRBD1 (5 bases). Germline assignment: CDR1 DFQATT and CDR2 SNEGSKA (reference sequence). The CDR3 loop spans 14 amino acids. Here the CDR3 reads CRPGQGQGPYGYTF. As DNA, the CDR3 is TGCAGACCAGGTCAAGGGCAGGGTCCCTATGGCTACACCTTC.

This clonotype was counted many times. This chain joins TRBV20-1 and TRBJ2-7; D gene unclear. The CDR3 has 11 residues. Trimming pared 3 bases from V and 11 bases from J, leaving 14 bases between. Germline V gene data show CDR1 as DFQATT and CDR2 as SNEGSKA (reference sequence). CDR3 region: CSARVANMKYF. The CDR3 DNA is TGCAGTGCTAGGGTGGCCAACATGAAGTACTTC.

This sequence joins TRBV15 and TRBJ2-3, with D perhaps assigned TRBD1 or TRBD2 (5 bases each). Germline V gives CDR1 LNHNV, CDR2 YYDKDF (reference sequence). The CDR3 consists of 16 residues. V dropped 0 bases and J dropped 1 base, with 11 bases sitting between them. The CDR3 sequence is CATSRDGARGTDTQYF. The CDR3 bases are TGTGCCACCAGCAGAGACGGGGCGAGAGGCACAGATACGCAGTATTTT.

V and J are TRBV6-1 and TRBJ2-2; TRBD1 or TRBD2 may be the D gene (5 bases each). Trimming cost V 5 bases and J 7 bases, with 14 bases left between them. There are 14 residues in the CDR3. The germline V gene has CDR1 MNHNS and CDR2 SASEGT. The CDR3: CASSLSGAIGELFF. The CDR3 nucleotides are TGTGCCAGCAGTCTATCCGGGGCTATCGGGGAGCTGTTTTTT.

This clonotype was seen more than once but under ten times. The chain employs TRBV4-1 and TRBJ1-3, with D unclear. Trimming took 0 bases from V and 1 from J, leaving 10 bases between them. The germline CDR1 and CDR2 sequences are MGHRA and YSYEKL. The CDR3 loop spans 16 amino acids. CDR3 in DNA: TGCGCCAGCAGCCAAGAACCAGCTATTTCTGGAAACACCATATATTTT. Protein sequence: CASSQEPAISGNTIYF.

The chain is built from TRBV7-9 and TRBJ1-2; no clear D. This CDR3 spans 11 amino acids. Trimming stripped 1 base from V and 10 bases from J, with 7 bases between. CDR1 is SEHNR and CDR2 is FQNEAQ in the germline V gene (reference sequence). CDR3 in DNA: TGTGCCAGCAGCTTAGGTAGTGACTACACCTTC. Translated, it gives CASSLGSDYTF.

The sample holds a few counts of this clonotype. V usage is TRBV7-9 and J usage is TRBJ1-3; D not resolved. The CDR3 totals 14 residues. The germline V gene has CDR1 SEHNR and CDR2 FQNEAQ (reference sequence). The ends were cut back, 1 base at V and 2 bases at J, with 6 bases in the middle. CDR3 bases: TGTGCCAGCAGCTTAGACGGGACTGGAAACACCATATATTTT. Its translation is CASSLDGTGNTIYF.

J is TRBJ2-5 and V is TRBV4-1; D call uncertain. Germline assignment: CDR1 MGHRA and CDR2 YSYEKL. This CDR3 has 14 amino acids. The germline V and J ends were trimmed by 4 bases and 1 base, with 10 bases remaining between them. The CDR3 bases are TGCGCCAGCAGCCCTGGGTCAGGCCAAGAGACCCAGTACTTC. Translating it yields CASSPGSGQETQYF.

This clonotype has more than one count but fewer than ten. V gene TRBV24-1 combines with J gene TRBJ2-3; D perhaps matches TRBD2 (5 bases). The CDR3 is made up of 12 amino acids. The V gene's germline CDR1 is KGHDR and CDR2 SFDVKD. V was pared by 9 bases and J by 3 bases, with 9 bases between. The CDR3 nucleotides read TGTGCCACCGGAACGGGAACAGATACGCAGTATTTT. Translated: CATGTGTDTQYF.

The table lists this clonotype with many counts. This sequence joins TRBV20-1 and TRBJ2-7; 7 bases are shared with TRBD1. Germline V gene sequence: CDR1 DFQATT, CDR2 SNEGSKA (reference sequence). After removal of 5 bases from V and 3 bases from J, the junction contained 7 bases not matched to a gene. There are 13 residues in the CDR3. The CDR3 bases are TGCAGTGCTTCTTCAGGGGGAAGCTACGAGCAGTACTTC. This gives the protein CSASSGGSYEQYF.

V gene TRBV7-2 combines with J gene TRBJ2-7; 10 nucleotides align to TRBD1. Per germline, CDR1 SGHTA and CDR2 FQGNSA. The V and J ends lost 7 bases and 4 bases, in that order; junction bases with no gene match: 10. The CDR3 has 15 amino acids. The DNA of the CDR3 is TGTGCCAGCAAGGACAGCGGGGGACAGGGGTACGAGCAGTACTTC. It yields the protein CASKDSGGQGYEQYF.

The chain links TRBV12-3 or TRBV12-4 to TRBJ2-2; 10 bases align to TRBD1. V gave up 6 bases and J gave up 7 bases; unmatched junction bases: 11. The CDR3 contains 16 residues. The CDR3 DNA follows: TGTGCCAGCAGACACAGACAGGGGGCAAGGAGCGGGGAGCTGTTTTTT. It is translated as CASRHRQGARSGELFF.